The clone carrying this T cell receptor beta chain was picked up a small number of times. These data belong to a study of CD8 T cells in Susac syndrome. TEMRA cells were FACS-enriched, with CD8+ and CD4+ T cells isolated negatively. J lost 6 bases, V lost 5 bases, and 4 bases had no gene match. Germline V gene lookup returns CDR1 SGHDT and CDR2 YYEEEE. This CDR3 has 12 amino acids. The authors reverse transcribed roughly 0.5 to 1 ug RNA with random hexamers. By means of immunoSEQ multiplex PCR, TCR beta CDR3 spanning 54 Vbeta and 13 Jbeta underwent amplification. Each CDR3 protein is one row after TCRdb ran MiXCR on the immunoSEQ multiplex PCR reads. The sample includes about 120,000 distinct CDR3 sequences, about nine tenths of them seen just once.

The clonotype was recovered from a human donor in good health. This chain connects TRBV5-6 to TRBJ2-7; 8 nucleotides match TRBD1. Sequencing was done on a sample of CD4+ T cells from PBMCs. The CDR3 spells CASSLTGGEQYF. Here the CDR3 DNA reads TGTGCCAGCAGTTTAACAGGGGGCGAGCAGTACTTC.